This is a list of T cell receptor beta chains from one sample in a study of CD8 T cells in Susac syndrome. One entry per CDR3 protein, called by TCRdb with MiXCR from the immunoSEQ multiplex PCR reads. This table has about 130,000 distinct CDR3 sequences, roughly 94% appearing once. The material sequenced was CD8+ T cells from PBMCs. All receptors derive from a human donor with Susac syndrome. CDR3s include the opening cysteine and the closing phenylalanine or tryptophan. The order of the fields is CDR3 length, J gene, D gene, clone size, V gene, CDR3 DNA, CDR3 protein. D genes are given only for firm matches. Clone size is not always given. Where it is, it says once, few, many or a class for expanded clones.

>14|TRBJ1-5|TRBD1|NA|TRBV27
TGTGCCAGCAGTTTACCAGGGGGCGGTCAGCCCCAGCATTTT
CASSLPGGGQPQHF
>15|TRBJ2-7|NA|NA|TRBV29-1
TGCAGCGTTGCCCTTCTTGGGACAAACTCCTACGAGCAGTACTTC
CSVALLGTNSYEQYF
>14|TRBJ2-7|TRBD2|NA|TRBV11-2
TGTGCCAGCAGCCCGGGACTAGCGGCCAACGAGCAGTACTTC
CASSPGLAANEQYF
>15|TRBJ2-3|TRBD2|NA|TRBV29-1
TGCAGCGTTGAATCCCCTAGCGGGAACACAGATACGCAGTATTTT
CSVESPSGNTDTQYF
>12|TRBJ2-5|NA|NA|TRBV7-9
TGTGCCAGCAGCTTCGAGAAGGAGACCCAGTACTTC
CASSFEKETQYF
>18|TRBJ1-5|NA|NA|TRBV4-1
TGCGCCAGCAGCCAAGACGCGTGGAGGGATGTTAGCAATCAGCCCCAGCATTTT
CASSQDAWRDVSNQPQHF
>13|TRBJ2-1|NA|few|TRBV9
TGTGCCAGCAGCGTAGCTGGGGACAATGAGCAGTTCTTC
CASSVAGDNEQFF
>14|TRBJ1-2|NA|NA|TRBV25-1
TGTGCCAGCAGTGAATATGGGGTAGGAAATGGCTACACCTTC
CASSEYGVGNGYTF
>15|TRBJ2-3|TRBD1|once|TRBV29-1
TGCAGCGTTGATCCGGGACAGGATGGCACAGATACGCAGTATTTT
CSVDPGQDGTDTQYF
>11|TRBJ2-1|NA|NA|TRBV7-6
TGTGCCAGCAGCCGGGACGTAGGGCAGTTCTTC
CASSRDVGQFF
>19|TRBJ2-6|NA|NA|TRBV7-8
TGTGCCAGCAGCTTAGCTGGGAAAGGGGGGGGCTCTGGGGCCAACGTCCTGACTTTC
CASSLAGKGGGSGANVLTF
>15|TRBJ2-1|NA|NA|TRBV9
TGTGCCAGCAGCGTAGAGAAAGGGGCATACAATGAGCAGTTCTTC
CASSVEKGAYNEQFF
>17|TRBJ1-2|NA|NA|TRBV9
TGTGCCAGCAGCCCACGAAGAGGGGGGATAGCTAACTATGGCTACACCTTC
CASSPRRGGIANYGYTF
>13|TRBJ2-7|NA|few|TRBV11-2
TGTGCCAGCAGCTTAGGTGGCGGCTACGAGCAGTACTTC
CASSLGGGYEQYF
>11|TRBJ2-5|TRBD1|NA|TRBV10-3
TGTGCCATCAGGACAGGGGTGACCCAGTACTTC
CAIRTGVTQYF
>15|TRBJ2-1|TRBD1|NA|TRBV20-1
TGCAGTGCTAGAGGACAGGGTTTCGTGCCACTAGAGCAGTTCTTC
CSARGQGFVPLEQFF
>18|TRBJ2-1|NA|NA|TRBV7-9
TGTGCCAGCAGCTTAGCCGTCGCGAGAGAACCCCCATACAATGAGCAGTTCTTC
CASSLAVAREPPYNEQFF
>14|TRBJ2-7|NA|NA|TRBV28
TGTGCCAGCAGGAGGGGGGGCCAGGGCTACGAGCAGTACTTC
CASRRGGQGYEQYF
>16|TRBJ1-2|NA|NA|TRBV9
TGTGCCAGCAGCGTAGACATCCTACAGGGTACCTATGGCTACACCTTC
CASSVDILQGTYGYTF
>15|TRBJ2-7|NA|once|TRBV9
TGTGCCAGCAGCGTAGGGACAAACTCGATCTACGAGCAGTACTTC
CASSVGTNSIYEQYF
>17|TRBJ1-1|NA|NA|TRBV20-1
TGCAGTGCTAGAGTGGTTGGAGACAGCGGGACGAGGTTTCGGGCTTTCTTT
CSARVVGDSGTRFRAFF
>13|TRBJ1-2|NA|NA|TRBV9
TGTGCCAGCAGATCACCGGGGGACTATGGCTACACCTTC
CASRSPGDYGYTF
>14|TRBJ2-5|TRBD2|NA|TRBV6-5
TGTGCCAGCAGTTATAGCGGGATAATTGAGACCCAGTACTTC
CASSYSGIIETQYF
>13|TRBJ1-2|TRBD1|NA|TRBV30
TGTGCCTGGACAAGACAGGGCAACTATGGCTACACCTTC
CAWTRQGNYGYTF
>14|TRBJ2-5|TRBD2|NA|TRBV20-1
TGCAGTGCTCCGTACCTAGCGGGAGCAGAGACCCAGTACTTC
CSAPYLAGAETQYF
>14|TRBJ2-5|NA|NA|TRBV11-2
TGTGCCAGCAGCTTAGTTGGGGGGTGGGAGACCCAGTACTTC
CASSLVGGWETQYF
>15|TRBJ2-1|TRBD2|NA|TRBV7-6
TGTGCCAGCAGCACCGATTTAGCGGGAGGCGATGAGCAGTTCTTC
CASSTDLAGGDEQFF
>13|TRBJ1-2|TRBD1|NA|TRBV27
TGTGCCAGCAGTTCCGGACAGGGCTATGGCTACACCTTC
CASSSGQGYGYTF
>14|TRBJ2-6|NA|NA|TRBV11-2
TGTGCCGTACCGGGGGTCCGAGGGGCCAACGTCCTGACTTTC
CAVPGVRGANVLTF
>14|TRBJ2-6|TRBD1|NA|TRBV6-5
TGTGCCAGCACACGGTTGACAGGGGACAACGTCCTGACTTTC
CASTRLTGDNVLTF
>14|TRBJ1-1|TRBD1|NA|TRBV14
TGTGCCAGCAGCCGCACAGGGGGTTGGTCTGAAGCTTTCTTT
CASSRTGGWSEAFF
>15|TRBJ1-1|TRBD1|NA|TRBV28
TGTGCCAGCAGTGCGACAGGGAGGTGGAACACTGAAGCTTTCTTT
CASSATGRWNTEAFF
>18|TRBJ2-7|TRBD1|NA|TRBV3-1
TGTGCCAGCAGCCAAGGGGGACAGGGCCTAGAACCCTCCTACGAGCAGTACTTC
CASSQGGQGLEPSYEQYF
>13|TRBJ2-3|NA|NA|TRBV12-5
TGTGCTAGTGGTTTGACCATCACAGATACGCAGTATTTT
CASGLTITDTQYF
>15|TRBJ1-1|NA|NA|TRBV3-1
TGTGCCAGCAGCCAAGAGTCGATCGGGGGAATTGAAGCTTTCTTT
CASSQESIGGIEAFF
>19|TRBJ2-1|NA|NA|TRBV10-3
TGTGCCATCAGTGAGTCAGGGGTTAGTACTCGGACAAAAGACAATGAGCAGTTCTTC
CAISESGVSTRTKDNEQFF
>14|TRBJ1-4|NA|NA|TRBV13
TGTGCCAGCAGCTCCAGGGACGTGGATGAAAAACTGTTTTTT
CASSSRDVDEKLFF
>13|TRBJ2-1|NA|NA|TRBV10-3
TGTGCCATCAGTGCGGTAAACTACAATGAGCAGTTCTTC
CAISAVNYNEQFF
>15|TRBJ2-3|NA|NA|TRBV6-5
TGTGCCAGCAGTGACGGGCGGGGACCCACAGATACGCAGTATTTT
CASSDGRGPTDTQYF
>13|TRBJ2-7|NA|NA|TRBV4-1
TGCGCCAGCAGCCAAGACCCCCATAACGAGCAGTACTTC
CASSQDPHNEQYF
>15|TRBJ2-1|TRBD1|NA|TRBV27
TGTGCCAGCACCCTATACAGGGGTGGGCACAATGAGCAGTTCTTC
CASTLYRGGHNEQFF
>14|TRBJ2-3|NA|NA|TRBV15
TGTGCCACCAGCAGAGATTTGGCTAGGAATACGCAGTATTTT
CATSRDLARNTQYF
>15|TRBJ2-7|TRBD2|NA|TRBV4-1
TGCGCCAGCAGCCAAGAGCGGGAGGGCAACTACGAGCAGTACTTC
CASSQEREGNYEQYF
>11|TRBJ2-1|NA|NA|TRBV7-8
TGTGCCAGCAGCTTCGGAGGTGGGCAGTTCTTC
CASSFGGGQFF